This T cell receptor (beta chain) was identified in a study of blood T cell repertoires in COVID-19. Study at large: Both acute and convalescent COVID-19 samples were obtained from the United States, Italy and Spain. T cells, B-cell-depleted T cells, or PBMCs provided the cDNA or gDNA that served as material.

Assay used: immunoSEQ multiplex PCR; TCRdb lists only in-frame clones, some missing. The sample records roughly 150,000 clones, more than 80% being singletons. The CDR3 covers 17 residues. Germline lookup yields CDR1 PRHDT and CDR2 FYEKMQ (reference sequence). V lost 6 bases and J lost 3; bases outside the gene matches: 6. The sample comprised peripheral blood. The origin of this receptor is a woman aged 40 to 50 with acute or convalescent COVID-19. This chain links TRBV13 with TRBJ2-2; 14 bases align to TRBD2. The CDR3 DNA is TGTGCCAGCAGACAGACTAGCGGGAGGGCCTACACCGGGGAGCTGTTTTTT. Amino acids: CASRQTSGRAYTGELFF.